This T cell receptor beta chain was sequenced during a study of Ad26.COV2.S vaccination and SARS-CoV-2 variants. Study results and caveats: People who got the vaccine or the placebo had similar non-spike TCR breadth.

V lost 2 bases and J lost 6, with 15 bases in between. In germline, CDR1 is SGHDT, CDR2 YYEEEE. This CDR3 is 15 amino acids long. Only in-frame clones appear in the TCRdb table, and some are missing; sequencing was by immunoSEQ multiplex PCR. The sample holds some 370,000 clones, about four fifths seen once. Treatment reported: approximately 18 received Ad26.COV2.S at low or high dose, single or two shots; 5 received placebo; per-sample allocation not given. Vaccine and placebo recipients were sampled on day 63 after the first injection. A note on this clone: Antigen: not known.

The source of this sequence is a person between 18 and 59 years old who received the Ad26.COV2.S COVID-19 vaccine or a placebo. The chain is built from TRBV5-6 and TRBJ2-1, with D uncertain. Specimen: peripheral blood, collected in a trial of Ad26.COV2.S vaccine versus placebo. The chain's CDR3 is CASSFRRAPPNEQFF. The DNA of the CDR3 is TGTGCCAGCAGCTTTCGCCGGGCCCCACCCAATGAGCAGTTCTTC.